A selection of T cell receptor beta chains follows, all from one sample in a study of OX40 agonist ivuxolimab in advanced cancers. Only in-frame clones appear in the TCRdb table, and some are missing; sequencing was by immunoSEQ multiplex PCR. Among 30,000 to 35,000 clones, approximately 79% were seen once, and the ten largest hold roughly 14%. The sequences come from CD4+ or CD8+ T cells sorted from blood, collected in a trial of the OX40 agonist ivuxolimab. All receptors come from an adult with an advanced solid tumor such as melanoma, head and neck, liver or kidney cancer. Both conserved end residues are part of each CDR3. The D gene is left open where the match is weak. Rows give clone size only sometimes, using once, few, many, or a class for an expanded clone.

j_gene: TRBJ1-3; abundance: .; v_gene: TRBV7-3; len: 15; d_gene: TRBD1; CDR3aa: CASSRDRGPGNTIYF; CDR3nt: TGTGCCAGCAGCCGGGACAGGGGGCCCGGAAACACCATATATTTT
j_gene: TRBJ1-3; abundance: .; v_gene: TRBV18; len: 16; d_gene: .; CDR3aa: CASSPPEVGRRNTIYF; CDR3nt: TGTGCCAGCTCACCACCGGAGGTGGGCCGGAGGAACACCATATATTTT
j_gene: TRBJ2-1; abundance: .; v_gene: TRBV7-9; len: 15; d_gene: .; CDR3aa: CASSLGLSSYNEQFF; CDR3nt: TGTGCCAGCAGCTTAGGTCTTAGCTCCTACAATGAGCAGTTCTTC
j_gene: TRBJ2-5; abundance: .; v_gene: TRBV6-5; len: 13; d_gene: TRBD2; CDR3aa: CASRLAGEETQYF; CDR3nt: TGTGCCAGCAGACTAGCGGGAGAAGAGACCCAGTACTTC
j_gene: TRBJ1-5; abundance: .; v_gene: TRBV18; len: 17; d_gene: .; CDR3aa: CASSPSEGPLGNQPQHF; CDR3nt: TGTGCCAGCTCACCGTCGGAGGGCCCGCTTGGCAATCAGCCCCAGCATTTT
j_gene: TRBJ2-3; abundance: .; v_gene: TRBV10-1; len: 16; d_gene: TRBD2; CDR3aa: CASSEPASGTLDTQYF; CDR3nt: TGCGCCAGCAGTGAGCCGGCTAGCGGGACCCTAGATACGCAGTATTTT
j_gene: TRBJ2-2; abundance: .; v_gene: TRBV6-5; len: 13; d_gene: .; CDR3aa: CASTETNTGELFF; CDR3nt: TGTGCCAGCACCGAAACGAACACCGGGGAGCTGTTTTTT
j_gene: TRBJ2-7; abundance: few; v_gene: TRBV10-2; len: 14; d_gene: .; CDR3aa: CASSEFQGPYEQYF; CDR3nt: TGCGCCAGCAGTGAGTTCCAGGGGCCCTACGAGCAGTACTTC
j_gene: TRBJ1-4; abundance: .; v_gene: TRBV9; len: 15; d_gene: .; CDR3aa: CASSVGDSTNEKLFF; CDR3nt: TGTGCCAGCAGCGTAGGGGACTCAACTAATGAAAAACTGTTTTTT
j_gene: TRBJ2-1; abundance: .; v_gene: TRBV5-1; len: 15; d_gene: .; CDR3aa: CASSLSRAAYNEQFF; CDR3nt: TGCGCCAGCAGCTTGTCTAGGGCGGCCTACAATGAGCAGTTCTTC
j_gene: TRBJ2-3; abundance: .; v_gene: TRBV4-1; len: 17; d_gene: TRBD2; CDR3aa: CASSQGLAGGRTDTQYF; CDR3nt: TGCGCCAGCAGCCAGGGTCTAGCGGGGGGTCGCACAGATACGCAGTATTTT
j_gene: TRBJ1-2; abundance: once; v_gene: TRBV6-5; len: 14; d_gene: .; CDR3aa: CASRYQGRLGGYTF; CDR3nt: TGTGCCAGCAGATATCAGGGCCGCCTGGGAGGCTACACCTTC
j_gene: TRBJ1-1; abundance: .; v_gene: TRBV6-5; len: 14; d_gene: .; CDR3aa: CASRRDGQNTEAFF; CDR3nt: TGTGCCAGCAGACGCGACGGTCAGAACACTGAAGCTTTCTTT
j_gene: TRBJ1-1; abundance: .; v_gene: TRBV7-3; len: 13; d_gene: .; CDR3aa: CASTRGPNTEAFF; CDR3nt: TGTGCCTCGACTCGGGGGCCCAACACTGAAGCTTTCTTT
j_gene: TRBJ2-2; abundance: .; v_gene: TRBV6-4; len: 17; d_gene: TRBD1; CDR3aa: CASSDCPGTENTGELFF; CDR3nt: TGTGCCAGCAGTGACTGCCCCGGGACAGAGAACACCGGGGAGCTGTTTTTT
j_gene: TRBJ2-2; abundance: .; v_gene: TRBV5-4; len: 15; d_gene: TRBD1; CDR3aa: CASSSGQGRTGELFF; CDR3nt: TGTGCCAGCAGCTCCGGACAGGGAAGAACCGGGGAGCTGTTTTTT
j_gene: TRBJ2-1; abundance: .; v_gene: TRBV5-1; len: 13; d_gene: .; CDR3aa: CASSFPESNEQFF; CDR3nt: TGCGCCAGCAGCTTTCCCGAGTCGAATGAGCAGTTCTTC
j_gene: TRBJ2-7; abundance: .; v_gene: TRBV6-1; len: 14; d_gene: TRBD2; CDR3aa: CASTEGLARYEQYF; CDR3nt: TGTGCCAGCACCGAAGGACTAGCGAGGTACGAGCAGTACTTC
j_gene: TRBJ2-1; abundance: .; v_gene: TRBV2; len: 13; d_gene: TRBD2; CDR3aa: CASRGLGGNEQFF; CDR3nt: TGTGCCAGCAGGGGACTAGGGGGCAATGAGCAGTTCTTC
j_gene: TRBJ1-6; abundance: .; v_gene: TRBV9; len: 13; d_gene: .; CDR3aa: CASSVNSYSPLHF; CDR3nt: TGTGCCAGCAGCGTCAACAGTTATTCACCCCTCCACTTT
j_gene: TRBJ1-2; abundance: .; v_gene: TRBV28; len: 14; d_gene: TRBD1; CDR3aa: CASSTGAHNYGYTF; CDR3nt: TGTGCCAGCAGTACAGGGGCCCACAACTATGGCTACACCTTC
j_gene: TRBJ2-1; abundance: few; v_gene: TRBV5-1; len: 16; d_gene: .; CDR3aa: CASSHTFPSSYNEQFF; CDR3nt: TGCGCCAGCAGTCATACGTTCCCGAGCTCCTACAATGAGCAGTTCTTC
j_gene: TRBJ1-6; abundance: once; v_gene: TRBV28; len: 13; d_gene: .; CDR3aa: CASSFPPNSPLHF; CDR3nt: TGTGCCAGCAGTTTTCCCCCTAATTCACCCCTCCACTTT
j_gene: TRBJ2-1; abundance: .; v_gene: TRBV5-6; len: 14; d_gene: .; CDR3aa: CASSLSGPYNEQFF; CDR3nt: TGTGCCAGCAGCCTTAGCGGACCCTACAATGAGCAGTTCTTC
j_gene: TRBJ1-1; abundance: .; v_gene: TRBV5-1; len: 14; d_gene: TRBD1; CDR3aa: CASSLRTGRTEAFF; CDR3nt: TGCGCCAGCAGCTTGAGGACAGGGCGAACTGAAGCTTTCTTT
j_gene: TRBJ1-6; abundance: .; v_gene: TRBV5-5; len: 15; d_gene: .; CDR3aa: CASSLRGGYNSPLHF; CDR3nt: TGTGCCAGCAGCTTGAGGGGCGGATATAATTCACCCCTCCACTTT
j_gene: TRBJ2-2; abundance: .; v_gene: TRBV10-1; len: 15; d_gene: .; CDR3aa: CASSLGGLNTGELFF; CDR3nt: TGCGCCAGCTCCCTGGGGGGCCTGAACACCGGGGAGCTGTTTTTT
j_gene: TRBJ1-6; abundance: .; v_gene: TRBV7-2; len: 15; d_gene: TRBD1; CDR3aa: CASSSHRGPGSPLHF; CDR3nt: TGTGCCAGCAGCTCCCACAGGGGGCCTGGATCACCCCTCCACTTT
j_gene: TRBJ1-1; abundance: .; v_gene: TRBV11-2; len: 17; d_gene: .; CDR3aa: CASSPGAQTGMNTEAFF; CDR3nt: TGTGCCAGCAGCCCCGGGGCCCAGACTGGAATGAACACTGAAGCTTTCTTT
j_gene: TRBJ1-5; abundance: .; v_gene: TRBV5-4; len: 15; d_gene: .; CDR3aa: CASSQGGGVEQPQHF; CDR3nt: TGTGCCAGCAGCCAAGGCGGGGGTGTCGAGCAGCCCCAGCATTTT
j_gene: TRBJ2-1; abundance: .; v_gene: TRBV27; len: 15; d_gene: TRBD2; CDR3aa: CASSAIAGPYNEQFF; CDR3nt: TGTGCCAGCAGTGCCATAGCGGGGCCCTACAATGAGCAGTTCTTC
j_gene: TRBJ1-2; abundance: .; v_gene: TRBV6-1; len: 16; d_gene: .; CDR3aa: CASSESRAGGTSGYTF; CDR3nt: TGTGCCAGCAGTGAATCCAGGGCTGGGGGAACGAGCGGCTACACCTTC
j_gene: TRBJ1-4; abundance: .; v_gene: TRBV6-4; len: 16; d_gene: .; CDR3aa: CASSEEGIATNEKLFF; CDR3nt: TGTGCCAGCAGTGAGGAGGGGATTGCAACTAATGAAAAACTGTTTTTT
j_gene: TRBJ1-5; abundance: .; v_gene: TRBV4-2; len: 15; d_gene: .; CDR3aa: CASSIQGYSNQPQHF; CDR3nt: TGTGCCAGCAGTATACAGGGTTATAGCAATCAGCCCCAGCATTTT
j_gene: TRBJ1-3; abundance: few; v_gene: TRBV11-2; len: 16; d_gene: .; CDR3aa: CASSPVSGGAGNTIYF; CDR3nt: TGTGCCAGCAGCCCTGTTTCAGGAGGGGCTGGAAACACCATATATTTT
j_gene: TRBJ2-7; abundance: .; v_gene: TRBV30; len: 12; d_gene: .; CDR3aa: CAWSVRNYEQYF; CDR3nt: TGTGCCTGGAGTGTAAGGAACTACGAGCAGTACTTC
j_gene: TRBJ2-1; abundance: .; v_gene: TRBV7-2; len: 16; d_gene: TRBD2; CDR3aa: CASSTQAGATYNEQFF; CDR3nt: TGTGCCAGCAGCACTCAAGCGGGGGCTACTTACAATGAGCAGTTCTTC
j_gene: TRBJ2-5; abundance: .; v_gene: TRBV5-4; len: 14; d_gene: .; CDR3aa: CASSLKQPQETQYF; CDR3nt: TGTGCCAGCAGCTTGAAACAGCCCCAAGAGACCCAGTACTTC
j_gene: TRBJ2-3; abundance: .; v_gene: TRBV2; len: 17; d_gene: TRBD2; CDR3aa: CASSGLAGGRTTDTQYF; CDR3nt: TGTGCCAGCAGTGGCCTAGCGGGAGGAAGGACCACAGATACGCAGTATTTT
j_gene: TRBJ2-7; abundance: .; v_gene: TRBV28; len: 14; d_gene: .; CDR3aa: CASSLTGQTYEQYF; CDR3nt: TGTGCCAGCAGTTTAACGGGGCAGACCTACGAGCAGTACTTC
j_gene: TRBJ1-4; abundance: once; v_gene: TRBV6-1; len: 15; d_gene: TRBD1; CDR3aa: CASSATGGLGEKLFF; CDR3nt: TGTGCCAGCAGTGCTACAGGGGGCTTGGGCGAAAAACTGTTTTTT
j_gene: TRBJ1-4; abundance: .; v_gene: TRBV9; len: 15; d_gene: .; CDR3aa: CASSPFRVDNEKLFF; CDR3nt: TGTGCCAGCAGCCCATTCAGGGTGGATAATGAAAAACTGTTTTTT
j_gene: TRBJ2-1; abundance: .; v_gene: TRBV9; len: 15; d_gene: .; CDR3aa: CASSVGNIQLNEQFF; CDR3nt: TGTGCCAGCAGCGTAGGGAACATCCAACTCAATGAGCAGTTCTTC
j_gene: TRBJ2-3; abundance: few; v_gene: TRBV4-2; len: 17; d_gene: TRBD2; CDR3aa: CASSQARAGGGSDTQYF; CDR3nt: TGTGCCAGCAGCCAAGCCCGAGCGGGAGGAGGGTCAGATACGCAGTATTTT
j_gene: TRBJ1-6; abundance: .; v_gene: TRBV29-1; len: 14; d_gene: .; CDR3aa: CSVAEGSYNSPLHF; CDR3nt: TGCAGCGTTGCTGAGGGCTCCTATAATTCACCCCTCCACTTT
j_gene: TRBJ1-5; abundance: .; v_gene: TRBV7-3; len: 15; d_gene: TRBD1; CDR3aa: CASSPTGGLGQPQHF; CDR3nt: TGTGCCAGCAGCCCGACAGGGGGCCTCGGTCAGCCCCAGCATTTT
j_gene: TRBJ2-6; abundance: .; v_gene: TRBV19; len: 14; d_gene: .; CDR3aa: CASRVTTGANVLTF; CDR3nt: TGTGCCAGTAGGGTGACTACTGGGGCCAACGTCCTGACTTTC
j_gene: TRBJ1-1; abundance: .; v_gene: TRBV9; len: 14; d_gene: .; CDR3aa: CASSVAGVNTEAFF; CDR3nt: TGTGCCAGCAGCGTAGCCGGGGTCAACACTGAAGCTTTCTTT
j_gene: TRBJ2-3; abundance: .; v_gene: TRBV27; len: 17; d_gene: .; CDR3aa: CASSFRPPRRSTDTQYF; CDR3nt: TGTGCCAGCAGTTTCCGCCCCCCACGGCGCAGCACAGATACGCAGTATTTT
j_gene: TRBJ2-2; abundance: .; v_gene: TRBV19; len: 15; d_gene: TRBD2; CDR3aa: CAGGGLAGGTGELFF; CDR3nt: TGTGCCGGGGGAGGACTAGCGGGAGGAACCGGGGAGCTGTTTTTT
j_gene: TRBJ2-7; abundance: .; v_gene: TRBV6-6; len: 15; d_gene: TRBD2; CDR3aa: CASSSGSGGSYEQYF; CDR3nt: TGTGCCAGCAGTTCTGGGTCGGGAGGCTCCTACGAGCAGTACTTC
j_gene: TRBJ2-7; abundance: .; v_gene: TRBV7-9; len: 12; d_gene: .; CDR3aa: CASREGHYEQYF; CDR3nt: TGTGCCAGCAGAGAGGGGCACTACGAGCAGTACTTC
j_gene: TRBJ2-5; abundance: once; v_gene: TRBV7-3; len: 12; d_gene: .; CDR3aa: CASSSYQETQYF; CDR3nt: TGTGCCAGCAGCTCGTACCAAGAGACCCAGTACTTC
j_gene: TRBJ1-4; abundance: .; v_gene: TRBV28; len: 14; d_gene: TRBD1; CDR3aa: CASRSTGGYEKLFF; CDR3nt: TGTGCCAGCAGATCGACAGGGGGTTATGAAAAACTGTTTTTT
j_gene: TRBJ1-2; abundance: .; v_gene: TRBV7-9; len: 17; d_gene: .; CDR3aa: CASSLAGGLQGNYGYTF; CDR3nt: TGTGCCAGCAGCTTAGCGGGGGGTTTACAGGGAAACTATGGCTACACCTTC
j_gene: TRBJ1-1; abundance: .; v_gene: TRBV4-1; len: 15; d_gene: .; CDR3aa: CASSQINRMNTEAFF; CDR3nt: TGCGCCAGCAGCCAGATTAATCGGATGAACACTGAAGCTTTCTTT
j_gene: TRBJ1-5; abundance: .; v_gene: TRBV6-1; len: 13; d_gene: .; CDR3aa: CASSVVENQPQHF; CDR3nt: TGTGCCAGCAGTGTCGTAGAGAATCAGCCCCAGCATTTT
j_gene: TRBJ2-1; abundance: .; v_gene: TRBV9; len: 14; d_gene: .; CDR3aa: CASSVEDNYNEQFF; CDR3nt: TGTGCCAGCAGCGTAGAAGACAACTACAATGAGCAGTTCTTC
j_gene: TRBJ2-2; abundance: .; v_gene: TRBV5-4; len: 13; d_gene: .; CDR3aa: CASSLAGTGELFF; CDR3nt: TGTGCCAGCTCTCTCGCGGGCACCGGGGAGCTGTTTTTT
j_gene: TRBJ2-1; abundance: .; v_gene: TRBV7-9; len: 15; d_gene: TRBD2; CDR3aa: CASSIGTSSSGEQFF; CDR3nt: TGTGCCAGCAGCATCGGGACTAGCTCATCAGGTGAGCAGTTCTTC